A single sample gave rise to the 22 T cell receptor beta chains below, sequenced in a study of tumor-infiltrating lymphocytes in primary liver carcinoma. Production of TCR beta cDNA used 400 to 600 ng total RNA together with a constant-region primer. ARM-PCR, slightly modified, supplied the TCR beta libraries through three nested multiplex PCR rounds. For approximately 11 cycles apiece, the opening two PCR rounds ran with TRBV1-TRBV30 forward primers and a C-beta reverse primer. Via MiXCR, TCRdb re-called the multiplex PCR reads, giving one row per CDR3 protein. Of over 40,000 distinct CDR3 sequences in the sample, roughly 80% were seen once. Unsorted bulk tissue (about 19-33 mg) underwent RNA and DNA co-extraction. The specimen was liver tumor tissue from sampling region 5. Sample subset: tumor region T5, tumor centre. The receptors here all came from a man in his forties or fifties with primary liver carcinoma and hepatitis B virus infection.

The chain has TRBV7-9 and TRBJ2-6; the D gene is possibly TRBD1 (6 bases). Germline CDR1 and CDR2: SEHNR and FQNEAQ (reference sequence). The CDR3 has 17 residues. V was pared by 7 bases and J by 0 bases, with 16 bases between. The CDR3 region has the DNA TGTGCCAGCAATCCCGACAGGTTAAGCTCTGGGGCCAACGTCCTGACTTTC. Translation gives CASNPDRLSSGANVLTF.

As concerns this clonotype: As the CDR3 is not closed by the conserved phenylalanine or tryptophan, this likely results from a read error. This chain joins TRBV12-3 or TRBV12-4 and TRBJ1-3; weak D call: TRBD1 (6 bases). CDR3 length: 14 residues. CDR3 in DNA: TGTGCCAGCAGTTTTCGGGGGGCTGGAAGCACCATATATTTA. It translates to CASSFRGAGSTIYL.

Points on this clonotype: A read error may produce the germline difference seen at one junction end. The CDR3 protein is CASNPLWPNTKAFF. The DNA for the CDR3 is TGTGCCAGCAACCCCCTCTGGCCGAACACTAAAGCTTTCTTT. The chain employs TRBV11-2 and TRBJ1-1; no clear D gene. Per germline, CDR1 SGHAT and CDR2 FQNNGV. The CDR3 is 14 amino acids. Full variable domain (rest looked up from reference TRBV11-2 and TRBJ1-1): EAGVAQSPRYKIIEKRQSVAFWCNPISGHATLYWYQQILGQGPKLLIQFQNNGVVDDSQLPKDRFSAERLKGVDSTLKIQPAKLEDSAVYLCASNPLWPNTKAFFGQGTRLTVV.

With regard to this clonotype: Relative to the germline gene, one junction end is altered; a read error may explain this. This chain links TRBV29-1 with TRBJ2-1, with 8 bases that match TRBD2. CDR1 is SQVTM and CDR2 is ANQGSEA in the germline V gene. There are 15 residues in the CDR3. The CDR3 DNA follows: TGCAGCGTTGGATTAACGGGAGGGTTCTACCATGAGCAGTTCTTC. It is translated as CSVGLTGGFYHEQFF.

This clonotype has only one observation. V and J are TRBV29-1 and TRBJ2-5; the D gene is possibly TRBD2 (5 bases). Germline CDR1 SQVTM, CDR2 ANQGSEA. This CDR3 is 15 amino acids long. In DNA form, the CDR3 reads TGCAGTGTTTCCTTACTATCGGGAAGTGGAGGGACCCAGTACTTC. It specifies CSVSLLSGSGGTQYF.

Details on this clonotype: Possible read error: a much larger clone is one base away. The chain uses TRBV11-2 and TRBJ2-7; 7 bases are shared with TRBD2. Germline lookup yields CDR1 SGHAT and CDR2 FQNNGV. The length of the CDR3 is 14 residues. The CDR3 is CVSRLEREENEQYF. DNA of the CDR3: TGTGTCAGCCGCTTGGAACGGGAGGAGAACGAGCAGTACTTC.

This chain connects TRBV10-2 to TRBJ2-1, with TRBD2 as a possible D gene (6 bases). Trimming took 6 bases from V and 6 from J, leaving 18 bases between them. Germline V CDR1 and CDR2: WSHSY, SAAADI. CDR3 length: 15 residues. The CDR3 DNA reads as TGCGCCAGCAGACAAGCGGGTGCTAAGGGCAATGAGCAGTTCTTC. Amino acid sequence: CASRQAGAKGNEQFF.

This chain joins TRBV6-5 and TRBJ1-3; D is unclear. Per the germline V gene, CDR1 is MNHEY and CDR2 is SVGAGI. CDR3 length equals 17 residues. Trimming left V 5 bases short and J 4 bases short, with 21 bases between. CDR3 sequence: CASSPIHGSLSGNTIYF. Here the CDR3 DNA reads TGTGCCAGCAGTCCTATACATGGGAGCCTCTCAGGAAACACCATATATTTT.

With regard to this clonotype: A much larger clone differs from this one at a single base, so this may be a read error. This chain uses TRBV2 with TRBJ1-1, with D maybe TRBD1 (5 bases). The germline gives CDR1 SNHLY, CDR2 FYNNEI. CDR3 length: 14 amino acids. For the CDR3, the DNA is TGTGCCAGCAGTGCACCGGGGGGGGTCGCTGACGCTTTCTTT. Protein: CASSAPGGVADAFF. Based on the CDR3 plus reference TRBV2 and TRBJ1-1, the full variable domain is EPEVTQTPSHQVTQMGQEVILRCVPISNHLYFYWYRQILGQKVEFLVSFYNNEISEKSEIFDDQFSVERPDGSNFTLKIRSTKLEDSAMYFCASSAPGGVADAFFGQGTRLTVV.

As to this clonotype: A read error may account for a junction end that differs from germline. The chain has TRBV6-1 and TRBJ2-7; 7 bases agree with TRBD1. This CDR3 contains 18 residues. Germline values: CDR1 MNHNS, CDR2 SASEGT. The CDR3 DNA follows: TGTGCCAGCAGTGAAGGGTCAAACAGGGGTATGGGCTCCTACGGGCAGTACTTC. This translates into CASSEGSNRGMGSYGQYF.

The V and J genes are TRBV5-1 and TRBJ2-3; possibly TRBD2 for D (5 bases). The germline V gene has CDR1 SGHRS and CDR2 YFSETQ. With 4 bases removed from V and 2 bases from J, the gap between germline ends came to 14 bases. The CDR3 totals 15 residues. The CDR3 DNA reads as TGCGCCAGCAGCCCCGTGGGGAGTCCCACAGATACGCAGTATTTT. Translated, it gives CASSPVGSPTDTQYF.

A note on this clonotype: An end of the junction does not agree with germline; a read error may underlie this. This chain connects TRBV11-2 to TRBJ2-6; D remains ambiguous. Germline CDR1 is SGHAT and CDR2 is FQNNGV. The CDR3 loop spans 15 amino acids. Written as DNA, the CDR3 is TGTGCCACCCAAGGGCCGCGCTCTGCGGCCAACGTCCTGACTTTC. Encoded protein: CATQGPRSAANVLTF.

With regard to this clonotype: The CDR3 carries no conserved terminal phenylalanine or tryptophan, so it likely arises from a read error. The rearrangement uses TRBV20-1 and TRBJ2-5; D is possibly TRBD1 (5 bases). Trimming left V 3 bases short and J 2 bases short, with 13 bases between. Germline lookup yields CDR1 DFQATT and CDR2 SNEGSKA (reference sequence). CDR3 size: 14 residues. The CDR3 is CSASPKGRQETQYL. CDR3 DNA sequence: TGCAGTGCTAGCCCCAAGGGGCGGCAAGAGACCCAGTACCTC.

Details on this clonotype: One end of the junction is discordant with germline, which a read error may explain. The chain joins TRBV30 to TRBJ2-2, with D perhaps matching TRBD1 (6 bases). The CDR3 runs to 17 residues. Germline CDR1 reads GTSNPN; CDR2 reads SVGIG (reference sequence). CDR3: CAWRGHGQGLNTGEPFF. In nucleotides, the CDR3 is TGTGCCTGGAGAGGTCATGGCCAGGGGTTAAACACCGGGGAGCCGTTTTTT. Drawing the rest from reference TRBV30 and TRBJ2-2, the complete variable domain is SQTIHQWPATLVQPVGSPLSLECTVEGTSNPNLYWYRQAAGRGLQLLFYSVGIGQISSEVPQNLSASRPQDRQFILSSKKLLLSDSGFYLCAWRGHGQGLNTGEPFFGEGSRLTVL.

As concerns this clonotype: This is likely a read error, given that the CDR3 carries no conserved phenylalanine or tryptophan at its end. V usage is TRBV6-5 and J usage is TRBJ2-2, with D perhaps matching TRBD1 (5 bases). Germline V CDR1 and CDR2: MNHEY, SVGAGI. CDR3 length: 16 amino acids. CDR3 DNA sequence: TGTGCTAGCAGTTACGGGTCGACAGCGAACACCGGGGAGCTGTTTTTG. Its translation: CASSYGSTANTGELFL.

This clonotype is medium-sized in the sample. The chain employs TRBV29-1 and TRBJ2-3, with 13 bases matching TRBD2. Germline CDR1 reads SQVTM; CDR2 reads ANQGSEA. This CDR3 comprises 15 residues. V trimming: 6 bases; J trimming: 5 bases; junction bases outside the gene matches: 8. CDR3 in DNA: TGCAGCGTACGGACTAGCGGGAGTTGGAAAGATACGCAGTATTTT. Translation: CSVRTSGSWKDTQYF.

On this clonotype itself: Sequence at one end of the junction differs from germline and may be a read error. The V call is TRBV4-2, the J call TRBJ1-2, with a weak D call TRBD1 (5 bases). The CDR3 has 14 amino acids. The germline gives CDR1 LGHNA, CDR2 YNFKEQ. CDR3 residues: CVSSQDLTGWGYTF. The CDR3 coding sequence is TGTGTCAGCAGCCAAGATCTAACAGGCTGGGGCTACACCTTC.

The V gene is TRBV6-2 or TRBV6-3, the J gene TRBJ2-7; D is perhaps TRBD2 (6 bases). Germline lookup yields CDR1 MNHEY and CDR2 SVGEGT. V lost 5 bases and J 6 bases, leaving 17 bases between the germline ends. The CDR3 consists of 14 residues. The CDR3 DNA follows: TGTGCCAGCAGTATAGCGGAAGGATTCGGCGAGCAGTACTTC. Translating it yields CASSIAEGFGEQYF.

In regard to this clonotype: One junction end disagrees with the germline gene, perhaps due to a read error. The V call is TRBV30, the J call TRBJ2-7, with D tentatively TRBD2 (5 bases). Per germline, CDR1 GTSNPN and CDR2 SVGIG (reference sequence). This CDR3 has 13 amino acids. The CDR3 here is CAWRSSATYEQYF. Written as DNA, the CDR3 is TGTGCTTGGAGGTCCTCCGCGACCTACGAGCAGTACTTC.

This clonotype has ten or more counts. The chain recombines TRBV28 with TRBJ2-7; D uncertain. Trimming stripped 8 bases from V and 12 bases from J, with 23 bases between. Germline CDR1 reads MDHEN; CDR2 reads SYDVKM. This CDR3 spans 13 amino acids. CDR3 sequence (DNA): TGTGCCAGCGACCCCGAGACCCCCACCCCTCGGTACTTC. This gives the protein CASDPETPTPRYF.

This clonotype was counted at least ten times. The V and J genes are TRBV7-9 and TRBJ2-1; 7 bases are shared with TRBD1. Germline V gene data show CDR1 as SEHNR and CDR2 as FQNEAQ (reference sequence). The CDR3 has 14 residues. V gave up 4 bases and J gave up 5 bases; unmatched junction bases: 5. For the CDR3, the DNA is TGTGCCAGCAGCTCAGGGGGACGGGACAATGAGCAGTTCTTC. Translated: CASSSGGRDNEQFF.

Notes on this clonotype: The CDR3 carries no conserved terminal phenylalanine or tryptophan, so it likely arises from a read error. CDR3 nucleotide sequence: TGTGCCAGCAGCGGACTAGCGGCAAGCTCATACAATGAGCAGTTCATC. Protein: CASSGLAASSYNEQFI. The chain links TRBV5-4 to TRBJ2-1; 10 bases match TRBD2. This CDR3 region has 16 residues. Germline CDR1 and CDR2: SGHNT and YYREEE (reference sequence). Trimming cost V 4 bases and J 4 bases; bases outside gene matches: 8.